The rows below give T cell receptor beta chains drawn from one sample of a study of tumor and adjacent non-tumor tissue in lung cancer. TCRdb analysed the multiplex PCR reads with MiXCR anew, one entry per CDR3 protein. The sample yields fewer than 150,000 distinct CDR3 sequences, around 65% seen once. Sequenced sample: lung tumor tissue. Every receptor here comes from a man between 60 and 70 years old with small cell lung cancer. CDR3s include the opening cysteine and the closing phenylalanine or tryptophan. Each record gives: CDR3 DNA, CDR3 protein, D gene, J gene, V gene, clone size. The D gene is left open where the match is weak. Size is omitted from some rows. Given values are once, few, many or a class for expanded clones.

TGTGCCAGCAACCAGGATACGGGTCAGCCCCAGCATTTT	CASNQDTGQPQHF	-	TRBJ1-5	TRBV4-2	-
TGTGCCAGCAGGGTACCAGGACGGCAAATCCAGCCGGTTCAGACTAACAATGGCTACACCTTC	CASRVPGRQIQPVQTNNGYTF	-	TRBJ1-2	TRBV6-9	-
TGCAGTGCTAGTTCCCCGACTAGCGTCTATGAGCAGTTCTTC	CSASSPTSVYEQFF	TRBD2	TRBJ2-1	TRBV20-1	-
TGTGTCAGCGCGGGTCTCTCTGGAAATACCATATATTTT	CVSAGLSGNTIYF	-	TRBJ1-3	TRBV28	-
TGTGCCAGCGCCGTGACAGCCCATGGCTACACCTTC	CASAVTAHGYTF	-	TRBJ1-2	TRBV28	-
TGTGCCAGCAGCTCCTGGACCTCTTACGGGTGCGGTAATGAGCAGTTCTTC	CASSSWTSYGCGNEQFF	-	TRBJ2-1	TRBV11-2	-
TGCGCCAGCAGTGAGTCCCGGGGGGTGGGGGACAATGAGCAGTTCTTC	CASSESRGVGDNEQFF	TRBD2	TRBJ2-1	TRBV10-1	-
TGCGGTGCTCCCGGGGCTAGCACAGATACGCAGTATTTT	CGAPGASTDTQYF	-	TRBJ2-3	TRBV20-1	-
TGTGCCAGCAGTCACACCGGGAGGGGCACCGGGGAGCTGTTTTTT	CASSHTGRGTGELFF	TRBD2	TRBJ2-2	TRBV6-6	-
TGTGCCTGGAGTCGAGATTGGGATCGAACAGATATGCAGTATTTT	CAWSRDWDRTDMQYF	-	TRBJ2-3	TRBV30	-
TGTGCCAGCAGCCTTCCCACTAGCGGGCGGTCGGAGACCCTGTACTTC	CASSLPTSGRSETLYF	TRBD2	TRBJ2-5	TRBV4-2	-
TGTGCCAGCAGCTTAAGCCCCGACGAGCAGTACTTC	CASSLSPDEQYF	-	TRBJ2-7	TRBV11-2	-
TGTGCCTTCAGACCCGGACAGGTAGGAAACATTCAGTACTTC	CAFRPGQVGNIQYF	TRBD1	TRBJ2-4	TRBV7-9	-
TGCAGCGTCTCGCGGGGGCTGAGAGGCTACACCTTC	CSVSRGLRGYTF	-	TRBJ1-2	TRBV29-1	-
TGCAGTGCTAGAAGAACAGGGGGGGAGACCCAGTACTTC	CSARRTGGETQYF	TRBD1	TRBJ2-5	TRBV20-1	few
TGTGCCAGCAGTACAGGTCCTACCGGGACATGGTCCGGTCGCTACACCTTC	CASSTGPTGTWSGRYTF	-	TRBJ1-2	TRBV6-1	-
TGCAGTACCCCCCGTTCTAGTGGGACCGGGGAGCTGTTTTTT	CSTPRSSGTGELFF	-	TRBJ2-2	TRBV20-1	-
TGCAGTGCTAGGACAGGGACGGGCTACGGGGAGCTGTTTTTT	CSARTGTGYGELFF	TRBD1	TRBJ2-2	TRBV20-1	few
TGCAGTGCATGGAATATCGGAGTGAATCAGCCCCAGCATTTT	CSAWNIGVNQPQHF	-	TRBJ1-5	TRBV20-1	few
TGTGCCAGCAGTTTTGGGGGCGGGGCGAAAGGACCCGGGGAGCTGTTTTTT	CASSFGGGAKGPGELFF	-	TRBJ2-2	TRBV12-3/TRBV12-4	-
TGCAGTGCTAGAGACCGGAGTCTAGCGGGACCTAAGGATGAGCAGTTCTTC	CSARDRSLAGPKDEQFF	TRBD2	TRBJ2-1	TRBV20-1	-
TGTGCCAGCAGTCCCCATACCGGGACAGGGGAGACTGAAGCTTTCTTT	CASSPHTGTGETEAFF	TRBD1	TRBJ1-1	TRBV12-3/TRBV12-4	few
TGTGCCAGCAGTTTATCGCTTAGCGGGATCGCCAAAAACATTCAGTACTTC	CASSLSLSGIAKNIQYF	TRBD2	TRBJ2-4	TRBV12-3/TRBV12-4	many
TGCGCCAGCAGCCAAGACGGTCTGGGGGGGCTTGAGCCCCAGCATTTT	CASSQDGLGGLEPQHF	-	TRBJ1-5	TRBV4-1	-
TGCAGTGCTAGAGATTTTAGGTTTCAGTACTTC	CSARDFRFQYF	-	TRBJ2-5	TRBV20-1	many
TGCGCCAGCAGCCCCCACAGTGGGAACACCGGGGAGCTGTTTTTT	CASSPHSGNTGELFF	-	TRBJ2-2	TRBV4-1	-
TGTGCCAGCAGCCCCTCGCCCCTCCTCCTCTCTGGGGCCAACGTCCTGACTTTC	CASSPSPLLLSGANVLTF	-	TRBJ2-6	TRBV21-1	many
TGCAGTGCTAGGGGACTTAAAGTAAATACGCAGTGTTTT	CSARGLKVNTQCF	-	TRBJ2-3	TRBV20-1	-